This T cell receptor beta chain was sequenced for a study of OX40 agonist ivuxolimab in advanced cancers. Findings of the study overall: There was clonal expansion of CD4+ and CD8+ blood T cells by week 6 at 0.1 to 3.0 mg/kg.

The CDR3 is made up of 15 amino acids. Deletions cut 1 base from V and 2 bases from J, with 9 bases between. The V gene's germline CDR1 is SGHTA and CDR2 FQGNSA. Sequenced by immunoSEQ multiplex PCR; TCRdb stores in-frame clones only, minus some. The sample holds about 100,000 clones; around 90% are singletons and the top ten take 0.15% to 0.2%. A remark on this clone: Antigen: not known.

This sequence was found in an adult with an advanced solid tumor such as melanoma, head and neck, liver or kidney cancer. The sequencing here drew on CD4+ or CD8+ T cells sorted from blood, taken in a trial of the OX40 agonist ivuxolimab. The V and J genes are TRBV7-2 and TRBJ2-1; D is possibly TRBD2 (6 bases). The CDR3 DNA follows: TGTGCCAGCAGCTTAGTGGGGGGACCCTACAATGAGCAGTTCTTC. Its translation is CASSLVGGPYNEQFF.